This TCR beta chain was retrieved from a study of T cells in Graves' hyperthyroidism and ophthalmopathy. Amplification of TCR beta CDR3 regions used RNA as the template. During a first-round RT-PCR of the TCR CDR3, the HTBI primer set was used. TCRdb processed the multiplex PCR reads anew with MiXCR; each CDR3 protein has one entry. In the table there are about 250,000 distinct CDR3 sequences, 24% of which are singletons. V shed 5 bases, J shed 5 bases, and the junction held 7 bases outside the gene matches. This CDR3 has 14 amino acids. The sequencing input was blood. The receptor's source is a woman aged 40 to 50 with Graves' ophthalmopathy. V and J are TRBV12-3 or TRBV12-4 and TRBJ2-7; 9 bases are shared with TRBD1. This CDR3 reads CASSPGTGINEQYF. CDR3 sequence (DNA): TGTGCCAGCAGTCCCGGGACAGGGATCAACGAGCAGTACTTC.